A single sample gave rise to the 15 T cell receptor beta chains below, sequenced in a study of blood T cell repertoires in COVID-19. Clones were read by immunoSEQ multiplex PCR, and TCRdb kept only the in-frame ones, dropping some. The repertoire holds under 300,000 clones, with approximately 90% as singletons. Specimen: PBMCs or T cells enriched from blood (not recorded which). The receptors derive from a woman aged 40 to 50 with acute COVID-19.

The CDR3 sequence: CASKTDRGNSPLHF. The CDR3, as DNA: TGTGCCAGCAAAACGGACAGAGGGAATTCACCCCTCCACTTT. The chain recombines TRBV5-4 with TRBJ1-6, with TRBD1 as a possible D gene (6 bases). The CDR3 sequence is 14 residues long. The germline CDR1 and CDR2 sequences are SGHNT and YYREEE (reference sequence). Trimming took 6 bases from V and 7 from J, leaving 14 bases between them.

The chain joins TRBV11-2 to TRBJ2-2; D remains ambiguous. Germline V gene lookup returns CDR1 SGHAT and CDR2 FQNNGV. V lost 0 bases and J lost 3, with 5 bases in between. The CDR3 spans 14 residues. Written as DNA, the CDR3 is TGTGCCAGCAGCTTAGACAGATACACCGGGGAGCTGTTTTTT. Amino acid sequence: CASSLDRYTGELFF.

This chain joins TRBV2 and TRBJ2-7; D is ambiguous. This CDR3 has 11 residues. Germline V gene lookup returns CDR1 SNHLY and CDR2 FYNNEI. Trimming removed 4 bases at V and 4 bases at J, with 5 bases between. CDR3 residues: CASSAEYEQYF. The CDR3 DNA sequence: TGTGCCAGCAGTGCTGAGTACGAGCAGTACTTC.

The rearrangement uses TRBV2 and TRBJ1-4; D is possibly TRBD1 (5 bases). The germline CDR1 and CDR2 sequences are SNHLY and FYNNEI. This CDR3 is built from 16 residues. V lost 6 bases and J lost 0, with 14 bases in between. The CDR3 is CASRDLTGTTNEKLFF. The CDR3 DNA is TGTGCCAGCAGGGACCTAACAGGAACAACTAATGAAAAACTGTTTTTT.

The genes are TRBV18 and TRBJ1-5, with D perhaps matching TRBD1 (5 bases). CDR1 is KGHSH and CDR2 is LQKENI in the germline V gene. The V end was cut by 4 bases, the J end by 0 bases, with 16 bases between. The length of the CDR3 is 17 residues. As DNA, the CDR3 is TGTGCCAGCTCACTCGCGGGAGGGGCCTATAGCAATCAGCCCCAGCATTTT. Protein: CASSLAGGAYSNQPQHF.

This chain connects TRBV15 to TRBJ2-3; 7 bases are shared with TRBD2. Germline V gene sequence: CDR1 LNHNV, CDR2 YYDKDF (reference sequence). The CDR3 contains 17 residues. V was pared by 2 bases and J by 0 bases, with 8 bases of the junction left unmatched. The CDR3 DNA reads TGTGCCACCAGCAGACCATCGACTAGCAGAAGCACAGATACGCAGTATTTT. It translates to CATSRPSTSRSTDTQYF.

The rearrangement uses TRBV7-9 and TRBJ2-7; TRBD1 might be the D (6 bases). The germline V gene encodes CDR1 SEHNR and CDR2 FQNEAQ (reference sequence). The CDR3 runs to 12 residues. V was cut by 3 bases and J by 8 bases, with 11 bases left in between. DNA of the CDR3: TGTGCCAGCAGCTTCCGGGACATCAAGCAGTACTTC. This translates into CASSFRDIKQYF.

V is TRBV24-1 and J is TRBJ2-1, with D possibly matching TRBD2 (6 bases). This CDR3 spans 15 amino acids. The V end was cut by 5 bases, the J end by 5 bases, with 15 bases between. Germline CDR1 reads KGHDR; CDR2 reads SFDVKD. CDR3 bases: TGTGCCACCAGTGGGATTCGGGGGAGGAACAATGAGCAGTTCTTC. It specifies CATSGIRGRNNEQFF.

The gene calls are TRBV6-5 and TRBJ2-7; 7 bases align to TRBD2. V shed 8 bases and J 1 base; nucleotides not matched to a gene: 8. The CDR3 has 14 amino acids. Germline V gene lookup returns CDR1 MNHEY and CDR2 SVGAGI. The CDR3 bases are TGTGCCAGCCGAAACCCCGGGAGGTCCTACGAGCAGTACTTC. It encodes CASRNPGRSYEQYF.

A remark on this clone: A junction boundary mismatches the germline segment, possibly from a read error. J is TRBJ2-4 and V is TRBV10-1, with no clear D. Germline CDR1 WNHNN, CDR2 SYGVQD (reference sequence). This CDR3 contains 10 residues. The CDR3 sequence is CASSATPKHF. Here the CDR3 DNA reads TGCGCCAGCAGTGCGACTCCAAAGCACTTC.

The chain is built from TRBV5-4 and TRBJ2-1; D is possibly TRBD2 (6 bases). In germline, CDR1 is SGHNT, CDR2 YYREEE (reference sequence). This CDR3 region has 17 residues. The ends were cut back, 4 bases at V and 5 bases at J, with 22 bases in the middle. CDR3 bases: TGTGCCAGCAGCCATCCTACATTAGCGGTTGGCGACAATGAGCAGTTCTTC. Its protein product is CASSHPTLAVGDNEQFF.

The CDR3 nucleotides read TGTGCCAGCAGCGTAGGTCGCGGGAAAGTTTCCGGGGAGCTGTTTTTT. Its translation is CASSVGRGKVSGELFF. The chain combines TRBV9 with TRBJ2-2, with D perhaps TRBD2 (6 bases). Between the trimmed V and J ends, which lost 0 bases and 6 bases, there was a span of 15 bases. The germline V gene has CDR1 SGDLS and CDR2 YYNGEE. The CDR3 length is 16 residues.

Only one count was recorded for this clone. Here the CDR3 DNA reads TGTGCCAGTAGTATGTTCCGGGGGACGAACCAAAAAGCCTTCATTGGAAACACCATATATTTT. Translated: CASSMFRGTNQKAFIGNTIYF. V and J are TRBV19 and TRBJ1-3; D is possibly TRBD1 (5 bases). Trimming removed 3 bases from V and 3 bases from J, with 30 bases in between. The CDR3 is made up of 21 amino acids. Germline CDR1 is LNHDA and CDR2 is SQIVND (reference sequence). Full variable domain (outside the CDR3, taken from reference TRBV19 and TRBJ1-3): DGGITQSPKYLFRKEGQNVTLSCEQNLNHDAMYWYRQDPGQGLRLIYYSQIVNDFQKGDIAEGYSVSREKKESFPLTVTSAQKNPTAFYLCASSMFRGTNQKAFIGNTIYFGEGSWLTVV.

The rearrangement links TRBV20-1 to TRBJ2-7, with 8 bases that match TRBD1. The CDR3 consists of 15 residues. Per the germline V gene, CDR1 is DFQATT and CDR2 is SNEGSKA (reference sequence). Trimming took 3 bases from V and 2 from J; bases not matched to a gene: 9. CDR3 coding DNA: TGCAGTGCTAGTGCGACAGGGGAGGCCCCCTACGAGCAGTACTTC. Protein product: CSASATGEAPYEQYF.

The J gene is TRBJ2-5, the V gene TRBV7-7; TRBD2 aligns across 7 bases. After removal of 0 bases from V and 5 bases from J, the junction contained 6 bases not matched to a gene. The CDR3 totals 15 residues. The V gene's germline CDR1 is SSHAT and CDR2 FNYEAQ (reference sequence). CDR3 protein: CASSLAGGFQETQYF. The CDR3, as DNA: TGTGCCAGCAGCTTAGCGGGGGGGTTTCAGGAGACCCAGTACTTC.